This entry describes one TCR beta chain. The data derive from a study of blood T cell repertoires in COVID-19. Study as a whole: Sample material is recorded as cDNA or gDNA derived from T cells, B-cell-depleted T cells, or PBMCs.

Generated by immunoSEQ multiplex PCR, the TCRdb table keeps only in-frame clones and is missing some. This table has roughly 290,000 clones, over 75% appearing once. This receptor was identified in a woman in her fifties or sixties with acute or convalescent COVID-19. The material sequenced was peripheral blood.

The CDR3 sequence is CASSQDSSPNEQFF. The CDR3, as DNA: TGCGCCAGCAGCCAAGATAGCAGTCCCAATGAGCAGTTCTTC. This chain connects TRBV4-1 to TRBJ2-1; no reliable D call. This CDR3 comprises 14 residues. Trimming took 0 bases from V and 6 from J, leaving 9 bases between them. CDR1 is MGHRA, CDR2 YSYEKL, per germline.